This TCR beta chain stems from a study of blood T cell repertoires in COVID-19. Germline V gene data show CDR1 as MNHNY and CDR2 as SVGAGI (reference sequence). This CDR3 region has 16 residues. Unmatched junction bases numbered 11, after V lost 6 bases and J lost 7 bases. Only in-frame clones appear in the TCRdb table, and some are missing; sequencing was by immunoSEQ multiplex PCR. The sample includes approximately 210,000 clones, about 86% of them seen just once. This clone was counted once. The sample consisted of peripheral blood. The rearrangement links TRBV6-6 to TRBJ2-2; 10 bases line up with TRBD2. The receptor was derived from a woman between 65 and 79 years old with acute or convalescent COVID-19. CDR3 sequence (DNA): TGTGCCAGCAGGCCGAGCGGGGGGGGAGATATCGGGGAGCTGTTTTTT. This gives the protein CASRPSGGGDIGELFF.